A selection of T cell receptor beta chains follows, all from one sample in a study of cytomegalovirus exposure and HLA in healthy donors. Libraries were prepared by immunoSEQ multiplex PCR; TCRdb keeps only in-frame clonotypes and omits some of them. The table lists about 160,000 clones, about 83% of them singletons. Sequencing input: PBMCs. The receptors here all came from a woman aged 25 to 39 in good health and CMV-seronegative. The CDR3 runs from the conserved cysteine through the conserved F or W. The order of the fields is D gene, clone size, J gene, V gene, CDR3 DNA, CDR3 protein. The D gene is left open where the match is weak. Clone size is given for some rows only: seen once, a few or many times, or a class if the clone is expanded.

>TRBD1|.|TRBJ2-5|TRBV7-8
TGTGCCAGCAGCTTACCTTTAGGACAGGGGGTCGGAAAGACCCAGTACTTC
CASSLPLGQGVGKTQYF
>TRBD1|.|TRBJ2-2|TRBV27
TGTGCCAGCAGTCGTCTTGAGGGGACAGGGGCAGTAGCCGGGGAGCTGTTTTTT
CASSRLEGTGAVAGELFF
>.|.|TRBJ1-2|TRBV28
TGTGCCAGCAGCTCTCGTTTGGTGGACACAGCGTGGGGCTACACCTTC
CASSSRLVDTAWGYTF
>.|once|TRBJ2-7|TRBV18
TGTGCCAGCTCACCCACGACAGGGAGGAGCTCCTACGAGCAGTACTTC
CASSPTTGRSSYEQYF
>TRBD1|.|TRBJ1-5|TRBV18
TGTGCCAGCTCAGAAGACAGGGGCAATCAGCCCCAGCATTTT
CASSEDRGNQPQHF
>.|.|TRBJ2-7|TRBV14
TGTGCCAGCAGCCAAGTTAGCTACGAGCAGTACTTC
CASSQVSYEQYF
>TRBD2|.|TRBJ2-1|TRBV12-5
TGTGCTAGTGGTTTGGTTCCGGGACTAGCGGGAGGGATTCGATACAATGAGCAGTTCTTC
CASGLVPGLAGGIRYNEQFF
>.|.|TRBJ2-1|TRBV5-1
TGCGCCAGCAGCTACTCGGGACTTGGGATCGGTGAGCAGTTCTTC
CASSYSGLGIGEQFF
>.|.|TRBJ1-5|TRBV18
TGTGCCAGCTCGCTGACAGGAATCGGAATTCAGCCCCAGCATTTT
CASSLTGIGIQPQHF
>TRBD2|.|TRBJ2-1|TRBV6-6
TGTGCCAGCAGTGCTAGCGGGAGGGTTAATGAGCAGTTCTTC
CASSASGRVNEQFF
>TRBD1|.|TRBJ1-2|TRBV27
TGTGCCAGCAAAACGGGACAGACCACTTATGGCTACACCTTC
CASKTGQTTYGYTF
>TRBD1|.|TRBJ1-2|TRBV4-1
TGCGCCAGCAGCCAACCGACAGGGTACTCCTATGGCTACACCTTC
CASSQPTGYSYGYTF
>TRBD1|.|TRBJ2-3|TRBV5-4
TGTGCCAGCAGACCCCGGACAGGGATCACAGATACGCAGTATTTT
CASRPRTGITDTQYF
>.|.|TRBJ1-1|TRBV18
TGTGCCAGCTCACCCCTAATCGCGACTGAAGCTTTCTTT
CASSPLIATEAFF
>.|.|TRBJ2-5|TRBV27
TGTGCCAGCGAGGACCAGTACTTC
CASEDQYF